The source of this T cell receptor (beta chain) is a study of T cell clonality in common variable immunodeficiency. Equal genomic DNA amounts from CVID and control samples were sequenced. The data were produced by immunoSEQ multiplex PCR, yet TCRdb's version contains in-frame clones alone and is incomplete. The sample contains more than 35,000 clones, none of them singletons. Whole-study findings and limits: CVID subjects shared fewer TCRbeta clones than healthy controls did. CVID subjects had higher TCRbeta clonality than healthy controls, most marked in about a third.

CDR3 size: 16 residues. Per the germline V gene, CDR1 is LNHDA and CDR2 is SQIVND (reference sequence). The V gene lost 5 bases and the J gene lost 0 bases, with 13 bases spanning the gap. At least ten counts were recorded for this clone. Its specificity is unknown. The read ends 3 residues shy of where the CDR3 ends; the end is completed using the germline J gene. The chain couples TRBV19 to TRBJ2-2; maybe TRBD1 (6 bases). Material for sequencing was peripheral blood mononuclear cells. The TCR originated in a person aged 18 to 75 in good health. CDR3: CASSLTWDTNTGELFF. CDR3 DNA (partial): TGTGCCAGTAGTCTCACCTGGGACACGAACACCGGGGAG.